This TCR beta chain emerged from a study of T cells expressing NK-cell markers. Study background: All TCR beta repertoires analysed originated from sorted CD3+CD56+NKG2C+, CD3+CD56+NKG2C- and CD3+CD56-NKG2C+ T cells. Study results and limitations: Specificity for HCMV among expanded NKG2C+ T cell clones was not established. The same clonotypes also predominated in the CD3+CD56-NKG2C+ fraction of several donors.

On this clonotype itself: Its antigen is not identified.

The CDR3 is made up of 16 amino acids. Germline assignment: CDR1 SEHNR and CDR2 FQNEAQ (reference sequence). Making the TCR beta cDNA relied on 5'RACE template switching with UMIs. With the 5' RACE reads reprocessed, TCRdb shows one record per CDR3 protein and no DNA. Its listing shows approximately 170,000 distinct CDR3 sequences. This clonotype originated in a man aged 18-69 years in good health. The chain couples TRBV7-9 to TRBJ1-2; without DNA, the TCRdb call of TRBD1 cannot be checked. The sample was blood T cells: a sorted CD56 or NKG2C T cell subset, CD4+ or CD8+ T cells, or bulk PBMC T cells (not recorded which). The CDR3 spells CASSLEGGAFGYGYTF. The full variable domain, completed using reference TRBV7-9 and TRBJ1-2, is DTGVSQNPRHKITKRGQNVTFRCDPISEHNRLYWYRQTLGQGPEFLTYFQNEAQLEKSRLLSDRFSAERPKGSFSTLEIQRTEQGDSAMYLCASSLEGGAFGYGYTFGSGTRLTVV.